This T cell receptor (beta chain) originates from a study of blood T cell repertoires in COVID-19. Study summary: T cells, B-cell-depleted T cells, or PBMCs provided the cDNA or gDNA that served as material.

This CDR3 contains 17 residues. Germline CDR1 LGHNA, CDR2 YSLEER. V trimming: 1 base; J trimming: 1 base; junction bases outside the gene matches: 7. Sequencing was performed with immunoSEQ multiplex PCR; in TCRdb, only in-frame clones are kept and a portion is missing. This sample carries approximately 230,000 clones, about 85% of them seen once, and the ten largest clones take around 3%. The TCR originated in a man aged 18 to 30 with active or convalescent COVID-19. The genes are TRBV4-3 and TRBJ2-1; 7 bases agree with TRBD2. Sequencing was carried out using peripheral blood. The CDR3 here is CASSQVSGGGSYNEQFF. CDR3 bases: TGCGCCAGCAGCCAAGTTTCCGGCGGGGGATCCTACAATGAGCAGTTCTTC.